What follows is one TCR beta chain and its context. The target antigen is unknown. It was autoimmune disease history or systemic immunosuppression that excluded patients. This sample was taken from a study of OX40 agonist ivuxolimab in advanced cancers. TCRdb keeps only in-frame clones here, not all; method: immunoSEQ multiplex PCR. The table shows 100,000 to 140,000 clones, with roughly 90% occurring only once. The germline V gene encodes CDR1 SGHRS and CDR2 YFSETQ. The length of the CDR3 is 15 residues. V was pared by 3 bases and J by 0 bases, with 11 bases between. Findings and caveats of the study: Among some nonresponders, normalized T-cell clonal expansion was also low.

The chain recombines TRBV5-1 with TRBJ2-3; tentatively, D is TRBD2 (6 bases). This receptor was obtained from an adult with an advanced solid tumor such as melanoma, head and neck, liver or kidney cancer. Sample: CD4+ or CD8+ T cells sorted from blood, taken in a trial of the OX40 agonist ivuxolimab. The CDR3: CASSSGDQSTDTQYF. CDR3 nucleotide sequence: TGCGCCAGCAGCTCGGGGGACCAGAGCACAGATACGCAGTATTTT.